One sample yielded the 3 T cell receptor beta chains listed below, sequenced in a study of identical twins. Each CDR3 protein gets one entry after TCRdb re-called the 5' RACE reads with MiXCR. In the table there are some 1,600,000 distinct CDR3 sequences, under 35% of which are singletons. Material: cord blood. These receptors all stem from a newborn girl in good health.

The V gene is TRBV6-5, the J gene TRBJ2-1; D may correspond to TRBD1 or TRBD2 (5 bases each). V was clipped by 7 bases and J by 9 bases, with 22 bases between them. Germline values: CDR1 MNHEY, CDR2 SVGAGI. The CDR3 extends over 15 amino acids. The CDR3 DNA is TGTGCCAGCACTCCTCAAAGGGACGGGGTTAGTGAGCAGTTCTTC. Amino acid sequence: CASTPQRDGVSEQFF.

CDR3 sequence reads: CASRNRPSTDTQYF. CDR3 bases: TGTGCCAGCAGAAACAGGCCCAGCACAGATACGCAGTATTTT. The chain carries TRBV2 and TRBJ2-3; tentatively, D is TRBD1 (5 bases). Germline CDR1 SNHLY, CDR2 FYNNEI. The length of the CDR3 is 14 residues. Deletions cut 6 bases from V and 0 bases from J, with 10 bases between.

V usage is TRBV6-6 and J usage is TRBJ2-3; D uncertain. Germline V CDR1 and CDR2: MNHNY, SVGAGI (reference sequence). Trimming cost V 7 bases and J 0 bases, with 14 bases left between them. The CDR3 runs to 15 residues. For the CDR3, the DNA is TGTGCCAGCAACCAGGTCGGGTCGAGCACAGATACGCAGTATTTT. Its translation: CASNQVGSSTDTQYF.